This is a list of T cell receptor beta chains from one sample in a study of blood T cell repertoires in COVID-19. The assay was immunoSEQ multiplex PCR, and TCRdb's table has in-frame clones only and misses some. The data hold 150,000 to 200,000 clones, with around 87% observed a single time. The sequencing input was PBMCs or T cells enriched from blood (not recorded which). These receptor sequences come from a woman between 40 and 55 years old in a cohort exposed to, infected with or recovered from COVID-19 (not recorded which). Both conserved end residues are part of each CDR3. D genes are given only for firm matches. Size is stated for part of the rows, as once, few or many counts, or as a class when the clone is expanded.

D,V,J,size,CDR3,DNA
TRBD2,TRBV7-2,TRBJ2-3,NA,CASSPRLAGVGDTQYF,TGTGCCAGCAGCCCTCGGCTAGCGGGAGTAGGAGATACGCAGTATTTT
TRBD2,TRBV11-3,TRBJ2-1,NA,CASSLTSAFYNEQFF,TGTGCCAGCAGCTTGACTAGCGCCTTTTACAATGAGCAGTTCTTC
TRBD2,TRBV19,TRBJ2-7,once,CASSIGGGSYEQYF,TGTGCCAGTAGTATCGGGGGGGGCTCCTACGAGCAGTACTTC
TRBD1,TRBV18,TRBJ2-2,NA,CASSSTPGTGAGELFF,TGTGCCAGCTCATCAACACCCGGGACAGGGGCCGGGGAGCTGTTTTTT
TRBD1,TRBV2,TRBJ1-2,NA,CASSETTGGVYGYTF,TGTGCCAGCAGTGAAACTACAGGGGGCGTCTATGGCTACACCTTC
NA,TRBV5-1,TRBJ1-2,NA,CASGGEGGYTF,TGCGCCAGCGGAGGGGAGGGTGGCTACACCTTC
TRBD2,TRBV2,TRBJ2-5,NA,CASSEGLAGDRETQYF,TGTGCCAGCAGTGAGGGACTAGCGGGAGACCGGGAGACCCAGTACTTC
NA,TRBV28,TRBJ1-5,NA,CASSLLSRGRNQPQHF,TGTGCCAGCAGTTTACTTTCCAGGGGCCGCAATCAGCCCCAGCATTTT
TRBD1,TRBV5-1,TRBJ2-7,NA,CASSTWTGGPSEGEQYF,TGCGCCAGCAGCACCTGGACAGGGGGCCCAAGTGAAGGCGAGCAGTACTTC
NA,TRBV27,TRBJ1-5,NA,CASGGNSNQPQHF,TGTGCCAGCGGGGGGAATAGCAATCAGCCCCAGCATTTT
TRBD2,TRBV10-3,TRBJ2-2,NA,CAIREREASGELFF,TGTGCCATCCGTGAGCGGGAGGCCTCCGGGGAGCTGTTTTTT
NA,TRBV29-1,TRBJ2-2,once,CSVEGQNTGELFF,TGCAGCGTTGAGGGACAGAACACCGGGGAGCTGTTTTTT
NA,TRBV6-5,TRBJ1-3,NA,CASGSSGNTIYF,TGTGCCAGCGGCAGTTCTGGAAACACCATATATTTT
NA,TRBV5-1,TRBJ1-2,NA,CASSPGGEYGYTF,TGCGCCAGCAGCCCCGGAGGGGAATATGGCTACACCTTC
NA,TRBV1,TRBJ2-7,NA,CTSSHQALAGGSYEQYF,TGCACCAGCAGCCATCAGGCTCTAGCGGGGGGGTCCTACGAGCAGTACTTC
TRBD1,TRBV27,TRBJ1-6,NA,CASSLGRPAGTGLSYNSPLHF,TGTGCCAGCAGTTTAGGGCGCCCTGCCGGGACAGGCCTCTCTTATAATTCACCCCTCCACTTT
NA,TRBV7-8,TRBJ2-5,once,CASSPSGAGGMETQYF,TGTGCCAGCAGCCCCTCTGGGGCCGGCGGGATGGAGACCCAGTACTTC
TRBD1,TRBV28,TRBJ1-1,NA,CASSLFRGLMNTEAFF,TGTGCCAGCAGTTTGTTCAGGGGGCTAATGAACACTGAAGCTTTCTTT
NA,TRBV15,TRBJ1-2,NA,CATSRPGGVYGYTF,TGTGCCACCAGCAGGCCTGGGGGGGTCTATGGCTACACCTTC
NA,TRBV19,TRBJ1-2,NA,CASSIVPGDYGYTF,TGTGCCAGTAGTATAGTTCCAGGGGACTATGGCTACACCTTC
NA,TRBV15,TRBJ1-3,NA,CATSRALFDGTRLSGNTIYF,TGTGCCACCAGCAGAGCCCTATTTGATGGGACAAGACTCTCTGGAAACACCATATATTTT
TRBD2,TRBV29-1,TRBJ2-1,NA,CSVEGLAGVENEQFF,TGCAGCGTTGAAGGCCTAGCGGGAGTAGAAAATGAGCAGTTCTTC
NA,TRBV14,TRBJ2-7,once,CASSLYRSYEQYF,TGTGCCAGCAGCCTGTATCGCTCCTACGAGCAGTACTTC
NA,TRBV27,TRBJ2-1,NA,CASRALLAHNEQFF,TGTGCCAGCAGGGCCCTGCTAGCCCACAATGAGCAGTTCTTC
NA,TRBV10-3,TRBJ2-7,NA,CAISEPSGLFSYEQYF,TGTGCCATCAGTGAACCCTCCGGACTTTTCTCCTACGAGCAGTACTTC
NA,TRBV2,TRBJ2-7,few,CASSDVTRSSYEQYF,TGTGCCAGCAGTGACGTTACCCGGAGCTCCTACGAGCAGTACTTC
TRBD1,TRBV7-6,TRBJ2-7,once,CASSIEPGQGYEQYF,TGTGCCAGCAGCATTGAACCGGGACAGGGCTACGAGCAGTACTTC
NA,TRBV4-1,TRBJ1-1,NA,CASSLYRSAEAFF,TGCGCCAGCAGCCTTTACAGGTCCGCTGAAGCTTTCTTT
TRBD1,TRBV24-1,TRBJ2-3,NA,CATSGTGGWTDTQYF,TGTGCCACTTCCGGGACAGGGGGCTGGACAGATACGCAGTATTTT